Listed here are 16 T cell receptor beta chains from one sample, sequenced in a study of blood T cell repertoires in COVID-19. Measured with immunoSEQ multiplex PCR; TCRdb has only the in-frame clones, and not every one. The sample has some 150,000 clones; 80% to 90% are singletons. The specimen sequenced was peripheral blood. The receptors shown here come from a human donor with acute or convalescent COVID-19. The donor label of this sample is uncertain.

V usage is TRBV10-3 and J usage is TRBJ2-5, with TRBD1 matching over 9 bases. The ends lost 6 bases at V and 5 bases at J; junction bases unmatched: 7. This CDR3 region has 14 residues. The germline gives CDR1 ENHRY, CDR2 SYGVKD. This chain's CDR3 is CAIRENRGPETQYF. CDR3 nucleotide sequence: TGTGCCATCAGGGAAAACAGGGGGCCGGAGACCCAGTACTTC.

The chain recombines TRBV7-2 with TRBJ1-5, with D tentatively TRBD1 (5 bases). V was trimmed by 1 base and J by 4 bases, leaving 11 bases between them. The CDR3 sequence is 15 residues long. The germline gives CDR1 SGHTA, CDR2 FQGNSA. The CDR3 loop reads CASSLVQGQNQPQHF. DNA of the CDR3: TGTGCCAGCAGCTTAGTTCAGGGTCAAAATCAGCCCCAGCATTTT.

Of note for this clone: Sequence at one end of the junction differs from germline and may be a read error. This chain uses TRBV5-5 with TRBJ2-7; perhaps TRBD1 as D (6 bases). Per germline, CDR1 SGHKS and CDR2 YYEKEE (reference sequence). This CDR3 has 15 amino acids. CDR3 protein: CASCLGGHLIYEQYF. The CDR3, as DNA: TGTGCCAGCTGCTTAGGGGGACACCTTATCTACGAGCAGTACTTC.

A few counts support this clone. The chain is built from TRBV27 and TRBJ1-2; no reliable D call. The V gene lost 5 bases and the J gene lost 1 base, with 11 bases spanning the gap. Germline V lookup: CDR1 MNHEY, CDR2 SMNVEV (reference sequence). The CDR3 is 14 amino acids. The CDR3 DNA is TGTGCCAGCAGTCCCTGGACTGATAACTATGGCTACACCTTC. Amino acid sequence: CASSPWTDNYGYTF.

A single count supports this clone. At the DNA level, this CDR3 is encoded by other sequences in the same sample as well. The rearrangement joins TRBV7-2 to TRBJ1-2, with D unresolved. V was pared by 0 bases and J by 2 bases, with 7 bases between. The germline CDR1 and CDR2 sequences are SGHTA and FQGNSA. The CDR3 spans 14 residues. The CDR3 coding sequence is TGTGCCAGCAGCTTAGCAAGTCAGAACTATGGCTACACCTTC. Residues: CASSLASQNYGYTF.

The chain couples TRBV12-3 or TRBV12-4 to TRBJ1-2; D may be TRBD1 (6 bases). CDR3 length: 13 residues. Trimming took 1 base from V and 8 from J, leaving 11 bases between them. The CDR3 DNA is TGTGCCAGCAGTTTAGGCACAGGGTTCGGCTACACCTTC. Residues: CASSLGTGFGYTF.

This rearrangement joins TRBV14 to TRBJ2-7; 9 nucleotides align to TRBD1. The CDR3 consists of 15 residues. The junction had 3 bases not matched to a gene; V was cut back by 2 bases and J by 1 base. Germline values: CDR1 SGHDN, CDR2 FVKESK. The CDR3: CASSQWDRVSYEQYF. Written as DNA, the CDR3 is TGTGCCAGCAGCCAATGGGACAGGGTTTCCTACGAGCAGTACTTC.

This chain uses TRBV18 with TRBJ2-3; D might be TRBD1 (5 bases). From germline, CDR1 is KGHSH and CDR2 LQKENI. Trimming stripped 0 bases from V and 2 bases from J, with 15 bases between. The CDR3 is made up of 17 amino acids. CDR3 sequence: CASSPPTARDPTDTQYF. CDR3 in DNA: TGTGCCAGCTCACCACCTACGGCCAGGGATCCCACAGATACGCAGTATTTT.

This clone has a handful of counts. The chain joins TRBV12-5 to TRBJ1-4, with D possibly being TRBD1 (6 bases). V was pared by 4 bases and J by 6 bases, with 15 bases between. CDR3 size: 15 residues. Germline CDR1 reads LGHNT; CDR2 reads FRNRAP. The CDR3 reads CASGSPQGWDEKLFF. The CDR3 region has the DNA TGTGCTAGTGGTTCCCCTCAGGGGTGGGATGAAAAACTGTTTTTT. Combining the CDR3 with reference TRBV12-5 and TRBJ1-4 gives the whole variable domain DARVTQTPRHKVTEMGQEVTMRCQPILGHNTVFWYRQTMMQGLELLAYFRNRAPLDDSGMPKDRFSAEMPDATLATLKIQPSEPRDSAVYFCASGSPQGWDEKLFFGSGTQLSVL.

This clone was seen a few times. The gene calls are TRBV6-2 or TRBV6-3 and TRBJ2-7, with 10 bases identical to TRBD1. V was pared by 5 bases and J by 4 bases, with 2 bases of the junction left unmatched. Germline V gene data show CDR1 as MNHEY and CDR2 as SVGEGT. The CDR3 is made up of 13 amino acids. The CDR3 protein is CASSRDRGYEQYV. In nucleotides, the CDR3 is TGTGCCAGCAGTAGGGACAGGGGTTACGAGCAGTACGTC.

This clone has only one observation. The CDR3 sequence is CASSSRLAGVMGSYEQYV. The CDR3 DNA reads TGTGCCAGCAGCTCGCGACTAGCGGGAGTCATGGGCTCCTACGAGCAGTACGTC. The V call is TRBV3-1 (or the pseudogene TRBV3-2), the J call TRBJ2-7; TRBD2 matches at 12 bases. Per the germline V gene, CDR1 is LGHDT and CDR2 is YNNKEL (reference sequence). Unmatched junction bases numbered 11, after V lost 5 bases and J lost 0 bases. This CDR3 is built from 18 residues.

This chain connects TRBV7-2 to TRBJ1-2; D is possibly TRBD1 (5 bases). There are 15 residues in the CDR3. Germline loops: CDR1 SGHTA, CDR2 FQGNSA. The V end lost 3 bases, the J end lost 4 bases, and 15 bases lay between the germline ends. The CDR3 is CASSFPSGVGYGYTF. In nucleotides, the CDR3 is TGTGCCAGCAGCTTCCCCTCGGGGGTCGGCTATGGCTACACCTTC.

The chain joins TRBV5-6 to TRBJ2-1, with 9 bases fitting TRBD1. After removal of 5 bases from V and 0 bases from J, the junction contained 6 bases not matched to a gene. The germline gives CDR1 SGHDT, CDR2 YYEEEE. The CDR3 has 16 residues. The chain's CDR3 is CASRWDRESSYNEQFF. Here the CDR3 DNA reads TGTGCCAGCAGATGGGACAGGGAGAGCTCCTACAATGAGCAGTTCTTC.

V usage is TRBV5-1 and J usage is TRBJ1-3; D is possibly TRBD1 (5 bases). V lost 2 bases and J lost 2, with 8 bases in between. This CDR3 comprises 14 residues. From germline, CDR1 is SGHRS and CDR2 YFSETQ. The CDR3 coding sequence is TGCGCCAGCAGCTTAGGGGCGGCTGGAAACACCATATATTTT. Its protein product is CASSLGAAGNTIYF.

This chain joins TRBV13 and TRBJ1-2; D possibly corresponds to TRBD1 (6 bases). V lost 5 bases to trimming and J lost 3 bases, with 16 bases between them. This CDR3 spans 15 amino acids. Germline V CDR1 and CDR2: PRHDT, FYEKMQ (reference sequence). DNA for the CDR3: TGTGCCAGCAGCCTACTCGGACAGAAGTACTATGGCTACACCTTC. Protein: CASSLLGQKYYGYTF.

In its sample, this clone was seen once. V and J are TRBV10-3 and TRBJ1-3, with 9 positions matching TRBD1. The CDR3 is 16 residues long. Germline V gene sequence: CDR1 ENHRY, CDR2 SYGVKD. Trimming cost V 6 bases and J 4 bases; bases outside gene matches: 10. DNA of the CDR3: TGTGCCATCAGGGCCGAGGACAGGGGTTCGGGAAACACCATATATTTT. It translates to CAIRAEDRGSGNTIYF.